Listed below are T cell receptor beta chains from one sample, sequenced in a study of neurological immune-mediated disorders. TCRdb used MiXCR to reprocess the 5' RACE reads, holding one entry per CDR3 protein. The table includes about 46,000 distinct CDR3 sequences, roughly 2% detected once. The sequenced material came from PBMCs. The receptors shown here come from a woman aged 35 to 49 with multiple sclerosis. CDR3s include the opening cysteine and the closing phenylalanine or tryptophan. D genes are given only for firm matches. Clone size, where shown, is once, few, many, or a class for clones that have expanded.

clone_size j_call v_call d_call cdr3_aa cdr3_nt
many TRBJ1-3 TRBV4-1 NA CASSQPGGGLGNTIYF TGCGCCAGCAGCCAACCCGGAGGGGGATTAGGAAACACCATATATTTT
many TRBJ2-7 TRBV5-1 TRBD2 CASSTPGLAGVYGEQYF TGCGCCAGCAGCACTCCGGGACTAGCGGGGGTCTACGGCGAGCAGTACTTC
many TRBJ2-3 TRBV5-1 TRBD1 CASSLRQGGDTQYF TGCGCCAGCAGCCTCCGACAGGGCGGAGATACGCAGTATTTT
many TRBJ1-5 TRBV5-1 TRBD1 CASFRGQGPYSNQPQHF TGCGCCAGCTTTCGGGGACAGGGTCCCTATAGCAATCAGCCCCAGCATTTT
many TRBJ1-1 TRBV12-3/TRBV12-4 NA CASSRQYTEAFF TGTGCCAGCAGCCGACAGTACACTGAAGCTTTCTTT
many TRBJ1-2 TRBV5-1 TRBD1 CASSLRDRGRSGYTF TGCGCCAGCAGCTTACGGGACAGGGGGCGAAGTGGCTACACCTTC
many TRBJ2-1 TRBV20-1 NA CSARDFGGSYNEQFF TGCAGTGCTAGAGATTTCGGGGGTTCCTACAATGAGCAGTTCTTC
many TRBJ2-1 TRBV24-1 TRBD2 CATSDLAGGRNEQFF TGTGCCACCAGTGATTTGGCGGGGGGGCGTAATGAGCAGTTCTTC
many TRBJ2-3 TRBV5-6 TRBD2 CASSFYSGGITDTQYF TGTGCCAGCAGCTTCTATAGCGGGGGGATCACAGATACGCAGTATTTT
many TRBJ1-2 TRBV3-1 TRBD1 CASSFRTGEDGYTF TGTGCCAGCAGCTTCCGGACAGGCGAAGATGGCTACACCTTC
many TRBJ1-2 TRBV2 NA CASIGQSYGYTF TGTGCCAGCATCGGACAGTCCTATGGCTACACCTTC
many TRBJ2-1 TRBV20-1 TRBD2 CSAGGAQRGRYEQFF TGCAGTGCGGGGGGGGCCCAGCGGGGGCGCTATGAGCAGTTCTTC
many TRBJ2-2 TRBV9 NA CASSVAQFPISGTSNTGELFF TGTGCCAGCAGCGTAGCCCAGTTTCCTATTTCCGGGACGTCGAACACCGGGGAGCTGTTTTTT
many TRBJ2-3 TRBV2 TRBD1 CASSERGQGGPDTQYF TGTGCCAGCAGTGAACGGGGACAGGGGGGACCAGATACGCAGTATTTT
many TRBJ2-1 TRBV18 NA CASSPQTVSVGNEQFF TGTGCCAGCTCACCTCAGACGGTATCTGTGGGCAATGAGCAGTTCTTC
many TRBJ1-1 TRBV20-1 NA CSARDRGRVVTEAFF TGCAGTGCTAGAGATCGGGGCAGGGTCGTGACTGAAGCTTTCTTT
many TRBJ2-7 TRBV3-1 TRBD1 CASSLTQQGALLDF TGTGCCAGCAGCCTAACCCAGCAGGGGGCTCTTTTGGACTTC
few TRBJ2-2 TRBV27 NA CASSPSNTGELFF TGTGCCAGCAGTCCCTCGAACACCGGGGAGCTGTTTTTT
many TRBJ1-1 TRBV7-2 NA CASSSQGNTEAFF TGTGCCAGCAGCTCACAGGGAAACACTGAAGCTTTCTTT
many TRBJ1-4 TRBV4-1 TRBD1 CASSQDRATNEKLFF TGCGCCAGCAGCCAGGACAGGGCGACTAATGAAAAACTGTTTTTT
many TRBJ2-1 TRBV10-3 NA CAISDSWGVSYNEQFF TGTGCCATCAGTGATTCGTGGGGGGTCTCCTACAATGAGCAGTTCTTC
many TRBJ1-3 TRBV10-3 NA CAISPRSSSGNTIYF TGTGCCATCAGTCCACGCAGCTCCTCTGGAAACACCATATATTTT
many TRBJ1-1 TRBV19 NA CATSITKTGFAEAFF TGTGCCACTTCGATCACGAAAACAGGGTTTGCTGAAGCTTTCTTT
many TRBJ2-1 TRBV2 TRBD1 CANHRDRSYNEQFF TGTGCCAACCACAGGGACAGAAGTTACAATGAGCAGTTCTTC
many TRBJ2-3 TRBV20-1 NA CSARDGAGTQYF TGCAGTGCTAGAGATGGAGCGGGTACGCAGTATTTT
many TRBJ1-2 TRBV12-3/TRBV12-4 NA CASTSGRTYGYTF TGTGCCAGCACCTCGGGACGGACCTATGGCTACACCTTC
many TRBJ2-7 TRBV12-3/TRBV12-4 NA CASTIDGTLIRQYF TGTGCCAGCACCATCGACGGGACTTTGATCAGGCAGTACTTC
many TRBJ1-6 TRBV5-1 TRBD1 CASSLAGQGNSPLHF TGCGCCAGCAGCTTGGCGGGACAGGGAAATTCACCCCTCCACTTT
many TRBJ2-7 TRBV24-1 TRBD1 CATSAPGQGTHEQYF TGTGCCACCAGTGCGCCGGGACAGGGGACCCACGAGCAGTACTTC
many TRBJ2-3 TRBV5-5 TRBD2 CASSYGLASTDTQYF TGTGCCAGCAGCTATGGACTAGCGAGCACAGATACGCAGTATTTT
many TRBJ1-1 TRBV5-1 NA CASSVSRAMNTEAFF TGCGCCAGCAGCGTGAGCAGGGCCATGAACACTGAAGCTTTCTTT
many TRBJ1-1 TRBV5-1 NA CASSLGQAMNTEAFF TGCGCCAGCAGCTTGGGACAAGCCATGAACACTGAAGCTTTCTTT
many TRBJ2-7 TRBV7-9 NA CASSLGQTSFSYEQYF TGTGCCAGCAGCTTAGGGCAGACTTCTTTCTCCTACGAGCAGTACTTC
many TRBJ1-1 TRBV3-1 NA CASSQGAGNTEAFF TGTGCCAGCAGCCAAGGTGCAGGGAACACTGAAGCTTTCTTT
many TRBJ2-7 TRBV2 NA CASSRILGRLEDRYEQYF TGTGCCAGCAGTCGCATATTAGGACGTCTCGAAGACCGCTACGAGCAGTACTTC
many TRBJ2-1 TRBV7-3 NA CASSFAGNEQFF TGTGCCAGCAGCTTCGCAGGCAATGAGCAGTTCTTC
many TRBJ1-6 TRBV7-6 TRBD1 CAVSGTANSPLHF TGTGCCGTAAGTGGGACAGCTAATTCACCCCTCCACTTT
many TRBJ2-7 TRBV7-2 NA CASSLPRGGIYEQYF TGTGCCAGCAGCCTGCCCAGGGGAGGAATCTACGAGCAGTACTTC
many TRBJ2-7 TRBV3-1 NA CASSPFQGTEQYF TGTGCCAGCAGCCCCTTCCAGGGAACGGAGCAGTACTTC
NA TRBJ2-7 TRBV29-1 TRBD2 CSVALAGGRFSYNEQYF TGCAGCGTTGCACTAGCGGGGGGGCGGTTCTCCTACAACGAGCAGTACTTC
many TRBJ1-5 TRBV12-3/TRBV12-4 NA CASSFTQYGHFNQPQHF TGTGCCAGCAGTTTTACCCAGTATGGACACTTTAATCAGCCCCAGCATTTT
many TRBJ2-1 TRBV20-1 TRBD1 CSARTWDRSHEQFF TGCAGTGCTAGAACCTGGGACAGGTCCCATGAGCAGTTCTTC
many TRBJ2-3 TRBV12-3/TRBV12-4 NA CASSLRLIADTQYF TGTGCCAGCAGTTTAAGGCTGATAGCAGATACGCAGTATTTT
many TRBJ2-7 TRBV7-4 TRBD1 CASSPPRGWVRLYEQYF TGTGCCAGCAGCCCTCCCAGGGGGTGGGTTCGCCTCTACGAGCAGTACTTC
many TRBJ2-2 TRBV20-1 TRBD2 CSALAGGNTGELFF TGCAGTGCCCTAGCGGGGGGAAACACCGGGGAGCTGTTTTTT
many TRBJ2-5 TRBV6-5 NA CASSLRGGWGTQYF TGTGCCAGCAGTCTACGTGGGGGTTGGGGGACCCAGTACTTC
many TRBJ1-2 TRBV5-1 NA CASSSAGRGSYGYTF TGCGCCAGCAGCTCGGCCGGCAGGGGATCATATGGCTACACCTTC
many TRBJ2-2 TRBV5-6 TRBD2 CASWDSGGPRSGELFF TGTGCCAGCTGGGATAGCGGGGGGCCAAGAAGCGGGGAGCTGTTTTTT
many TRBJ2-2 TRBV3-1 TRBD2 CASSQGTSGTGELFF TGTGCCAGCAGCCAAGGGACTAGCGGTACCGGGGAGCTGTTTTTT
many TRBJ2-5 TRBV7-3 TRBD1 CASSLLGQGWETQYF TGTGCCAGCAGCTTACTCGGACAGGGTTGGGAGACCCAGTACTTC
many TRBJ2-3 TRBV5-5 NA CASSLSTDTQYF TGTGCCAGCAGCTTGTCGACAGATACGCAGTATTTT
many TRBJ2-2 TRBV5-1 TRBD1 CASAGQDTGELFF TGCGCCAGCGCGGGACAGGACACCGGGGAGCTGTTTTTT
many TRBJ2-6 TRBV12-3/TRBV12-4 NA CASSPTVLYGANVLTF TGTGCCAGCAGCCCTACCGTCCTGTATGGGGCCAACGTCCTGACTTTC
many TRBJ2-1 TRBV19 TRBD2 CATSTSGGLGSEQFF TGTGCCACCTCGACTAGCGGGGGACTTGGGAGTGAGCAGTTCTTC
many TRBJ2-2 TRBV9 TRBD1 CASSVVPNRGDTGELFF TGTGCCAGCAGCGTAGTCCCTAACAGGGGAGATACCGGGGAGCTGTTTTTT
many TRBJ2-3 TRBV20-1 TRBD2 CSARRQGGDTQYF TGCAGTGCTAGGAGGCAGGGAGGGGATACGCAGTATTTT
many TRBJ2-4 TRBV20-1 NA CSAERGHIDKNIQYF TGCAGTGCCGAACGGGGGCATATCGACAAAAACATTCAGTACTTC
many TRBJ1-1 TRBV5-1 NA CASSRSGDEAFF TGCGCCAGCAGCAGAAGTGGAGATGAAGCTTTCTTT
many TRBJ2-1 TRBV20-1 TRBD2 CSASDRLAGVGNEQFF TGCAGTGCTAGTGACCGCCTAGCGGGAGTTGGCAATGAGCAGTTCTTC
many TRBJ2-3 TRBV9 NA CASSESPSGRADTQYF TGTGCCAGCAGCGAGAGCCCATCGGGACGGGCAGATACGCAGTATTTT